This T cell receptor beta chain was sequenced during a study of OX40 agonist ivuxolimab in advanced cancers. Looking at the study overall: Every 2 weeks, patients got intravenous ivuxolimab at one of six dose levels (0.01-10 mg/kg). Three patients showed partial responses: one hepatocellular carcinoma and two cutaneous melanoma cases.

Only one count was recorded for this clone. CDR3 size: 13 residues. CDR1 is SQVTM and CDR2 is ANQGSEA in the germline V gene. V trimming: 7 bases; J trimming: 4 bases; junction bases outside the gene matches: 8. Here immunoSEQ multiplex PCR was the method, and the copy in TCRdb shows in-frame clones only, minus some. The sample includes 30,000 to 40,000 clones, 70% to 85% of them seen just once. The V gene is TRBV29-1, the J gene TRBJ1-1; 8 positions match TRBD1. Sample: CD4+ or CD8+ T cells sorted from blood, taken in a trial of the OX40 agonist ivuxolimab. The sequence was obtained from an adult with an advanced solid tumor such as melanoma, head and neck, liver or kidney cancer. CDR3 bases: TGCAGCGGGAAGGGGACAGGTCTCACTGAAGCTTTCTTT. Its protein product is CSGKGTGLTEAFF.